This passage covers 8 T cell receptor beta chains from one sample sequenced in a study of T cell responses to AZD1222 COVID-19 vaccine. Libraries were prepared by immunoSEQ multiplex PCR; TCRdb keeps only in-frame clonotypes and omits some of them. The table has about 130,000 clones, roughly 90% seen once. The specimen was peripheral blood, collected on day 0 of AZD1222 vaccination. The receptors were sampled from an adult in good health.

V usage is TRBV27 and J usage is TRBJ1-5, with 7 bases that match TRBD1. The CDR3 has 14 residues. J gave up 11 bases and V 8 bases, and 15 bases lay outside the gene matches. From germline, CDR1 is MNHEY and CDR2 SMNVEV (reference sequence). CDR3 amino acids: CASASPSGGRTQHF. The CDR3 coding sequence is TGTGCCAGCGCATCCCCGTCAGGGGGAAGGACCCAGCATTTT.

V gene TRBV15 combines with J gene TRBJ2-2; D remains unclear. The V end lost 3 bases, the J end lost 5 bases, and 4 bases lay between the germline ends. The CDR3 length is 12 residues. Germline CDR1 and CDR2: LNHNV and YYDKDF (reference sequence). CDR3 loop: CATSRGTGELFF. In DNA form, the CDR3 reads TGTGCCACCAGCAGGGGTACCGGGGAGCTGTTTTTT.

This sequence joins TRBV28 and TRBJ2-7, with D unresolved. With 8 bases removed from V and 2 bases from J, the gap between germline ends came to 7 bases. CDR3 length: 11 amino acids. In germline, CDR1 is MDHEN, CDR2 SYDVKM. CDR3 nucleotides: TGTGCCAGCGGATCCACCTACGAGCAGTACTTC. Protein: CASGSTYEQYF. Full variable domain (rest looked up from reference TRBV28 and TRBJ2-7): DVKVTQSSRYLVKRTGEKVFLECVQDMDHENMFWYRQDPGLGLRLIYFSYDVKMKEKGDIPEGYSVSREKKERFSLILESASTNQTSMYLCASGSTYEQYFGPGTRLTVT.

In DNA, the CDR3 is TGTGCCAGCAGCAAAGACAAGGAGGGTTCTTACCCTGAAGCTTTCTTT. Protein: CASSKDKEGSYPEAFF. The chain employs TRBV21-1 and TRBJ1-1. TRBV21-1 corresponds to a pseudogene. The length of the CDR3 is 16 residues.

The chain joins TRBV10-2 to TRBJ2-7; D is undetermined. The CDR3 extends over 11 amino acids. Germline-derived CDR1 and CDR2 are WSHSY and SAAADI. V gave up 7 bases and J gave up 6 bases, with 10 bases separating them. CDR3 region: CASTSRSEQYF. The CDR3 DNA is TGCGCCAGCACCTCCCGGTCCGAGCAGTACTTC.

The gene calls are TRBV5-1 and TRBJ2-7; unclear D gene. Germline CDR1 is SGHRS and CDR2 is YFSETQ. V lost 0 bases and J 3 bases, leaving 10 bases between the germline ends. CDR3 size: 14 residues. The CDR3 DNA follows: TGCGCCAGCAGCTTGGGGGGATACAGCTACGAGCAGTACTTC. Residues: CASSLGGYSYEQYF.

CDR3 DNA: TGTGCCAGCAGCTTGGAACTCGGTGGTGAGCAGTTCTTC. Translation gives CASSLELGGEQFF. V and J are TRBV7-3 and TRBJ2-1; D is uncertain. Looked up from germline, CDR1 is SGHTA and CDR2 is FQGTGA. The CDR3 has 13 amino acids. Trimming left V 3 bases short and J 9 bases short, with 12 bases between.

This chain uses TRBV19 with TRBJ1-5; D is perhaps TRBD1 (5 bases). Looked up from germline, CDR1 is LNHDA and CDR2 is SQIVND (reference sequence). V gave up 5 bases and J gave up 6 bases, with 14 bases separating them. CDR3 length: 14 residues. The CDR3 loop reads CASSLDTGPQPQHF. As DNA, the CDR3 is TGTGCCAGTAGTCTCGACACGGGGCCTCAGCCCCAGCATTTT.